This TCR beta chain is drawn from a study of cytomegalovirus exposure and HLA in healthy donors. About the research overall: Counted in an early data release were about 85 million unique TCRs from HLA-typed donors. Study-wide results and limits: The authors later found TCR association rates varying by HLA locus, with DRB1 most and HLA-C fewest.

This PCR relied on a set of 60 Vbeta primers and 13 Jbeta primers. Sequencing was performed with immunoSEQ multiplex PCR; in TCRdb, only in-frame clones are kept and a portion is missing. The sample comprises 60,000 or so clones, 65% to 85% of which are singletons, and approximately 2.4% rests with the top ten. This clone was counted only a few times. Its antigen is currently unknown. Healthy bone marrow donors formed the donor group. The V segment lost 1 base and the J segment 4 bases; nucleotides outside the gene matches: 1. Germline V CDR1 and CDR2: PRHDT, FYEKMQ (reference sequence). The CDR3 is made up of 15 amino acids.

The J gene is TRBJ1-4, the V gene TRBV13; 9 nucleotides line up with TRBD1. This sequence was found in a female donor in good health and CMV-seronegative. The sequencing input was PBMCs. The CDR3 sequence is CASSLAGQGNEKLFF. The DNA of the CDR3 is TGTGCCAGCAGCTTAGCGGGACAGGGTAATGAAAAACTGTTTTTT.